This paragraph covers one T cell receptor beta chain sequence. Antigen: not known. The authors reverse transcribed roughly 0.5 to 1 ug RNA with random hexamers. TCRdb reprocessed the immunoSEQ multiplex PCR reads with MiXCR, giving one entry per CDR3 protein. The sample lists around 180,000 distinct CDR3 sequences; 94% were seen once. This CDR3 has 13 amino acids. The V gene lost 3 bases and the J gene lost 4 bases, with 9 bases spanning the gap. The germline V gene encodes CDR1 SGHTA and CDR2 FQGNSA. Bulk CD8+ and CD4+ cells came from magnetic negative isolation; CD8+ TEMRA by FACS. The record originates from a study of CD8 T cells in Susac syndrome. Notes on the study in general: The study admitted that it had a relatively small number of individuals in its TCR sequencing and HLA analysis.

Sequencing was performed on CD4+ T cells from PBMCs. The clonotype was recovered from a human donor with Susac syndrome. This chain connects TRBV7-2 to TRBJ1-2; D is ambiguous. CDR3 sequence reads: CASSFDGAYGYTF. In DNA form, the CDR3 reads TGTGCCAGCAGCTTCGACGGCGCCTATGGCTACACCTTC.